The T cell receptor (beta chain) described here comes from a study of vaccination and CD4 T cells after COVID-19. At the Johns Hopkins FTIC core, DNA taken from cultured CD4+ T cells was sequenced by way of the Oncomine TCR Beta short-read assay. Via MiXCR, TCRdb re-called the PCR reads, giving one row per CDR3 protein. The sample has approximately 15,000 distinct CDR3 sequences; 30% to 35% are singletons. The treatment was: roughly 11-day PBMC culture with coronavirus spike peptide pools or control peptides (ViraFEST assay). As to this clonotype: Antigen specificity is unknown.

V lost 3 bases, J lost 4 bases, and 12 bases lay in between. The germline gives CDR1 MRHNA, CDR2 SNTAGT. This CDR3 is 14 amino acids long. The chain is built from TRBV6-4 and TRBJ1-2; unclear D gene. The sequence was obtained from a human donor with COVID-19. The sequenced sample was cultured CD4+ T cells from blood. DNA of the CDR3: TGTGCCAGCAGTGAGGCTGGGAGCAGCTATGGCTACACCTTC. It specifies CASSEAGSSYGYTF.